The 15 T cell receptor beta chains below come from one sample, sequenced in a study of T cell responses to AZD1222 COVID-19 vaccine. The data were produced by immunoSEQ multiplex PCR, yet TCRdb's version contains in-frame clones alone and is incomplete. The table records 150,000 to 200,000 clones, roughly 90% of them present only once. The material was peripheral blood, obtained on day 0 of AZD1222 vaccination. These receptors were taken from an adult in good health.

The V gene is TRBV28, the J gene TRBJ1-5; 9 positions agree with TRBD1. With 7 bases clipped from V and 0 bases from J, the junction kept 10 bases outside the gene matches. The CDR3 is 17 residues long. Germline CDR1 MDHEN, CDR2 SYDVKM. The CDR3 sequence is CASTSRGQGASNQPQHF. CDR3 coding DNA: TGTGCCAGCACTTCTAGGGGACAGGGTGCTAGCAATCAGCCCCAGCATTTT. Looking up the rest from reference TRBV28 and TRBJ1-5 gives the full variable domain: DVKVTQSSRYLVKRTGEKVFLECVQDMDHENMFWYRQDPGLGLRLIYFSYDVKMKEKGDIPEGYSVSREKKERFSLILESASTNQTSMYLCASTSRGQGASNQPQHFGDGTRLSIL.

CDR3 amino acids: CASSVEVAGGQGEQFF. The CDR3 DNA sequence: TGTGCCAGCAGCGTAGAAGTAGCGGGGGGTCAGGGAGAGCAGTTCTTC. This rearrangement joins TRBV9 to TRBJ2-1; 10 nucleotides line up with TRBD2. V lost 0 bases to trimming and J lost 10 bases; unmatched junction nucleotides: 10. The CDR3 sequence is 16 residues long. Germline CDR1 SGDLS, CDR2 YYNGEE.

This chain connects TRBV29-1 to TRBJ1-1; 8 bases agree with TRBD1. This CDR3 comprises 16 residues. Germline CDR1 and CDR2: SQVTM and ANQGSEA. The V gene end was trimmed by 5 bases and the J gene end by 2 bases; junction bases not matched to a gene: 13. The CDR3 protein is CSVLGRGLIGNTEAFF. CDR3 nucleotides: TGCAGCGTTTTGGGCAGGGGGCTGATCGGAAACACTGAAGCTTTCTTT.

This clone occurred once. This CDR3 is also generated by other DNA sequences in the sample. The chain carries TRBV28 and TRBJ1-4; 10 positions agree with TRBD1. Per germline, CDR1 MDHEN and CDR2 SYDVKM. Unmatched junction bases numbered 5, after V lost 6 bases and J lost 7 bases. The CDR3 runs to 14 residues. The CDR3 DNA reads TGTGCCAGCAGCCGGACAGGGGGAGGTGAAAAACTGTTTTTT. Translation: CASSRTGGGEKLFF.

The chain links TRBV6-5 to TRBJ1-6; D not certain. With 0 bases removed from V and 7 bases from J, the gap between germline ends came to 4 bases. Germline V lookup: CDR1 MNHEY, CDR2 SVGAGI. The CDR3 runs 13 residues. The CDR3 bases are TGTGCCAGCAGTTACTCTGGAAATTCACCCCTCCACTTT. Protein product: CASSYSGNSPLHF.

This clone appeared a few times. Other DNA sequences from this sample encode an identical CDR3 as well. The CDR3 loop reads CASSPNTGELFF. In nucleotides, the CDR3 is TGTGCCAGCAGCCCCAACACCGGGGAGCTGTTTTTT. The rearrangement links TRBV7-9 to TRBJ2-2; no definite D call. CDR3 size: 12 residues. V was cut by 5 bases and J by 2 bases, with 3 bases left in between. In germline, CDR1 is SEHNR, CDR2 FQNEAQ (reference sequence).

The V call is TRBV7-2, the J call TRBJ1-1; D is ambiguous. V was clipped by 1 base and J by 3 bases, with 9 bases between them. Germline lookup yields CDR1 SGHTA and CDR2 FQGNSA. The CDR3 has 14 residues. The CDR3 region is CASSLGTDYTEAFF. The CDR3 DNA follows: TGTGCCAGCAGCTTAGGAACAGATTACACTGAAGCTTTCTTT.

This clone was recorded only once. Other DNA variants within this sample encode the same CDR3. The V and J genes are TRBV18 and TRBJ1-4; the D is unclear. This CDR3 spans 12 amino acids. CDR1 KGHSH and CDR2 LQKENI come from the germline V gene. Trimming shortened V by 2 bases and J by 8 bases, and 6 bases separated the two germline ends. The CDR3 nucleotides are TGTGCCAGCTCACCAGGGAGGGAAAAACTGTTTTTT. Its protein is CASSPGREKLFF.

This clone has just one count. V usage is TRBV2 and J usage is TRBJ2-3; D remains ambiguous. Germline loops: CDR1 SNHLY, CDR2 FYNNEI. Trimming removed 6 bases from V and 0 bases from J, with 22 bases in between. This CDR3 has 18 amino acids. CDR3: CASRGGFDAPASTDTQYF. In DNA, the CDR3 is TGTGCCAGCAGGGGCGGATTCGATGCCCCTGCTAGCACAGATACGCAGTATTTT. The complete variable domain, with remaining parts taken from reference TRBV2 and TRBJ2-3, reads EPEVTQTPSHQVTQMGQEVILRCVPISNHLYFYWYRQILGQKVEFLVSFYNNEISEKSEIFDDQFSVERPDGSNFTLKIRSTKLEDSAMYFCASRGGFDAPASTDTQYFGPGTRLTVL.

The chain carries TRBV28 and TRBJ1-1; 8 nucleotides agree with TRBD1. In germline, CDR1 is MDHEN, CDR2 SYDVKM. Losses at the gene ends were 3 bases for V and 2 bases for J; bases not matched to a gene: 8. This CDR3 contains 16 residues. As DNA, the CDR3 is TGTGCCAGCAGTTTTCTCAGGGGGCGTAGAAACACTGAAGCTTTCTTT. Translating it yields CASSFLRGRRNTEAFF.

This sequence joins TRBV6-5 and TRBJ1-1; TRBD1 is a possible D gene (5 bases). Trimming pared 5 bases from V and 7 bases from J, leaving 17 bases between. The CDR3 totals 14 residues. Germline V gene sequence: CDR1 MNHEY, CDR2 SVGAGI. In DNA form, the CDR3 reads TGTGCCAGCAGTCCCGACAGAAAAGTACGTGAAGCTTTCTTT. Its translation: CASSPDRKVREAFF.

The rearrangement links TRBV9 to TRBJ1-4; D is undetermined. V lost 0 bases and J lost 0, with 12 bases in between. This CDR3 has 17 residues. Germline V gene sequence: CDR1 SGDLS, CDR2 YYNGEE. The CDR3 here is CASSVDPDGATNEKLFF. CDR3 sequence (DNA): TGTGCCAGCAGCGTAGACCCGGACGGTGCAACTAATGAAAAACTGTTTTTT. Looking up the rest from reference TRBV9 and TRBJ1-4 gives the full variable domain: DSGVTQTPKHLITATGQRVTLRCSPRSGDLSVYWYQQSLDQGLQFLIQYYNGEERAKGNILERFSAQQFPDLHSELNLSSLELGDSALYFCASSVDPDGATNEKLFFGSGTQLSVL.

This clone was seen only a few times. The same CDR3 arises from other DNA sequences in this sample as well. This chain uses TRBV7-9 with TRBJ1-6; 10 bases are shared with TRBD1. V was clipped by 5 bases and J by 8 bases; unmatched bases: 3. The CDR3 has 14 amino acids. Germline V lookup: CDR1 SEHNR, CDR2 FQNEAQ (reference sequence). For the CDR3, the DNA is TGTGCCAGCAGCGCCGGGACAGGGGATTCACCCCTCCACTTT. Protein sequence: CASSAGTGDSPLHF.

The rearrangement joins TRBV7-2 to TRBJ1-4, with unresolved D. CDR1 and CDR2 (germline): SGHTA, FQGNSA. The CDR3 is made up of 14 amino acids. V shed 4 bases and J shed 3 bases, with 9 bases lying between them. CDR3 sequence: CASSSGSANEKLFF. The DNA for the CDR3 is TGTGCCAGCAGCTCGGGGTCCGCTAATGAAAAACTGTTTTTT.

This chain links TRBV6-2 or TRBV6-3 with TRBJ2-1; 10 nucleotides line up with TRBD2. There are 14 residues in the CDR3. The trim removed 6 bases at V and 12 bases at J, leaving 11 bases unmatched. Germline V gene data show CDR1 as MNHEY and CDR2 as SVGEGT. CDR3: CASSRRTKRGGQFF. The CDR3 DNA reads TGTGCCAGCAGCCGACGGACCAAGCGGGGGGGGCAGTTCTTC.